Sequencing of this T cell receptor beta chain was carried out in a study of Ad26.COV2.S vaccination and SARS-CoV-2 variants. Findings and caveats of the study: A substantial breadth of spike-specific CD8+ and CD4+ T cell responses after vaccination has been reported.

A word on this clone: Its antigen is unidentified.

Only in-frame clones appear in the TCRdb table, and some are missing; sequencing was by immunoSEQ multiplex PCR. Found here are about 350,000 clones, 92% of them singletons; the top ten hold 3.9%. V lost 2 bases and J 3 bases, leaving 1 base between the germline ends. Germline values: CDR1 MNHEY, CDR2 SMNVEV (reference sequence). The CDR3 is 11 residues long. The receptor comes from a human donor who had recovered from COVID-19. V usage is TRBV27 and J usage is TRBJ2-5; D is uncertain. Sequenced here: peripheral blood, sampled after recovery from COVID-19. As DNA, the CDR3 is TGTGCCAGCAGTTTAGAAGAGACCCAGTACTTC. This encodes CASSLEETQYF.